This TCR beta chain was sequenced in a study of T cells in women clearing cervical HPV infection. Trimming took off 2 bases at V and 7 bases at J, with 18 bases between the two ends. This CDR3 has 17 residues. Germline V gene lookup returns CDR1 LGHNA and CDR2 YNFKEQ. All donors had a single incident cervical HPV16 infection, not prevalent. Remarks on this clone: Read coverage stops 3 residues before the CDR3 terminus; the germline J gene supplies the remainder.

Produced via immunoSEQ multiplex PCR; TCRdb's table is partial and in-frame only. The listing records about 14,000 clones. This TCR derives from a woman aged 18 to 75 with a cervical HPV16 infection that either progressed to CIN3+ or cleared (not recorded which). V gene TRBV4-2 combines with J gene TRBJ1-6, with a tentative D call TRBD1 (5 bases). The sequenced sample consisted of blood buffy coat. The DNA read from the CDR3 is TGTGCCAGCAGCCAATCGTACATAGGCGGGGGGAATTCACCC. Protein sequence: CASSQSYIGGGNSP. The whole CDR3 reads CASSQSYIGGGNSPLHF.